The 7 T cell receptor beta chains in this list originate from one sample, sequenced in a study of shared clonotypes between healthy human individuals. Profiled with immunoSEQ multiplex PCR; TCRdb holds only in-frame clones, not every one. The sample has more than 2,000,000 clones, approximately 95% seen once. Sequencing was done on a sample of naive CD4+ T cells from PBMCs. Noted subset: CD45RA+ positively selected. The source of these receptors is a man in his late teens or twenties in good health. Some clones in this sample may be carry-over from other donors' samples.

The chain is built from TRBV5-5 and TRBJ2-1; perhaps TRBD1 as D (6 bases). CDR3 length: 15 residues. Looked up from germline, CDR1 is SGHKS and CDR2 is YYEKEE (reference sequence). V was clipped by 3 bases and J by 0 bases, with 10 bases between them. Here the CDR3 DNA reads TGTGCCAGCAGCTCAGGGGCGGGCTCCTACAATGAGCAGTTCTTC. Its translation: CASSSGAGSYNEQFF.

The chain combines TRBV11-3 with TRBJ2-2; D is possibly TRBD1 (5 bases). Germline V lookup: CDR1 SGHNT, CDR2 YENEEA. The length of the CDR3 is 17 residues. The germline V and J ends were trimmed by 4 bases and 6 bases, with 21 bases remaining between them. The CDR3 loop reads CASSSVQRQGRSGELFF. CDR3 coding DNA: TGTGCCAGCAGCTCCGTCCAACGCCAGGGTCGATCCGGGGAGCTGTTTTTT.

CDR3 amino acids: CASSLSPLTQYF. The DNA of the CDR3 is TGTGCCAGCAGTTTAAGTCCTCTTACGCAGTATTTT. The gene calls are TRBV28 and TRBJ2-3; D is unclear. There are 12 residues in the CDR3. Germline V CDR1 and CDR2: MDHEN, SYDVKM. Trimming stripped 2 bases from V and 8 bases from J, with 8 bases between.

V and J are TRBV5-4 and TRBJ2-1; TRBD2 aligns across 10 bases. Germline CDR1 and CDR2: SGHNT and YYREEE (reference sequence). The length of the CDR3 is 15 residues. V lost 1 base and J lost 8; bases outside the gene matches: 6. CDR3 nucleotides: TGTGCCAGCAGCTTGACTAGCGGGACCCTTCATGAGCAGTTCTTC. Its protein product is CASSLTSGTLHEQFF.

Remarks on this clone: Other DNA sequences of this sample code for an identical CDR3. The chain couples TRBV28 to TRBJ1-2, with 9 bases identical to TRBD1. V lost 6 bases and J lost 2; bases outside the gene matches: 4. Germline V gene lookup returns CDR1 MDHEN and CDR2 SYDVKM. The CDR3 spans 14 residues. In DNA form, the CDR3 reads TGTGCCAGCAGCCATGGACAGGGGAACTATGGCTACACCTTC. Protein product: CASSHGQGNYGYTF.

Written as DNA, the CDR3 is TGTGCCAGCAGTTTACAGGGGACCGCCGGCACCGGGGAGCTGTTTTTT. Its protein product is CASSLQGTAGTGELFF. The J gene is TRBJ2-2, the V gene TRBV27, with D maybe TRBD1 (6 bases). CDR1 and CDR2 from the germline V gene are MNHEY and SMNVEV (reference sequence). V was shortened by 2 bases and J by 4 bases, with 14 bases between the two germline ends. The CDR3 totals 16 residues.

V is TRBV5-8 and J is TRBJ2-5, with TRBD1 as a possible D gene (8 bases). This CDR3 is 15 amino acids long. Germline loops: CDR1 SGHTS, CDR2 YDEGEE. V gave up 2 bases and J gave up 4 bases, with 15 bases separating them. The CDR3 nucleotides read TGTGCCAGCAGCTTTTCACAGGGGGGGATAGAGACCCAGTACTTC. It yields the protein CASSFSQGGIETQYF.